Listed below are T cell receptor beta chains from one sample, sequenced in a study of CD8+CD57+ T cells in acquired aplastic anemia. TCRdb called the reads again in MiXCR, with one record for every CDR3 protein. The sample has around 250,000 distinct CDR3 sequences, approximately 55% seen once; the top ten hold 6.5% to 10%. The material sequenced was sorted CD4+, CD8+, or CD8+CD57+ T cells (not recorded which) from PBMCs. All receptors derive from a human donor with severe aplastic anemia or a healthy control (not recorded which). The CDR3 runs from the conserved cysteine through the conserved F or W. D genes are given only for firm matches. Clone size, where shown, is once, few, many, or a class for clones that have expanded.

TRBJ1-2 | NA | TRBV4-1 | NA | TGCGCCAGCAGCCAGTGGGGGGAAATGGGAGGCTACACCTTC | CASSQWGEMGGYTF
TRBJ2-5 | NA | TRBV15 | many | TGTGCCACCAGCAGAGCTGCTAGCGTGGAGACCCAGTACTTC | CATSRAASVETQYF
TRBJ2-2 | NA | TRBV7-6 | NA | TGTGCCAGCAGCCCGAGTCCCACCGGGGAGCTGTTTTTT | CASSPSPTGELFF
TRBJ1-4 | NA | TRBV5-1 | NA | TGCGCCAGCAGCTTGGAGACAGCTAATGAAAAACTGTTTTTT | CASSLETANEKLFF
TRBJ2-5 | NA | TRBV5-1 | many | TGCGCCAGCAGCTTGGGTTCGGGGACGGAAGAGACCCAGTACTTC | CASSLGSGTEETQYF
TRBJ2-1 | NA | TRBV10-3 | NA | TGTGCCATCAGCTCCACAGGGAGCTCCTACAATGAGCAGTTCTTC | CAISSTGSSYNEQFF
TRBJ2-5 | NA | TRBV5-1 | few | TGCGCCAGCAGCTTGGCCCCGGGTCCCCAAGAGACCCAGTACTTC | CASSLAPGPQETQYF
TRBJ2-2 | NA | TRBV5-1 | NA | TGCGCCAGCAAGGTGGGAGGGAACACCGGGGAGCTGTTTTTT | CASKVGGNTGELFF
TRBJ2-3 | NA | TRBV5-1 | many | TGCGCCAGCAGCTTGCGGTCCGGGTCCGCAGATACGCAGTATTTT | CASSLRSGSADTQYF
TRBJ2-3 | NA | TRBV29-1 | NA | TGCAGCGTTCTTACACGCACAGATACGCAGTATTTT | CSVLTRTDTQYF
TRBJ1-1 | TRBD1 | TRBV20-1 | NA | TGCAGTGTTTCGACAGGGGGCGCGACTGACGCTTTCTTT | CSVSTGGATDAFF
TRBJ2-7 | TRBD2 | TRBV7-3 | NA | TGTGCCAGCAGCTTAAGGTCGGAGGGGCTGGCTAGCGGGGCCTACGAGCAGTACTTC | CASSLRSEGLASGAYEQYF
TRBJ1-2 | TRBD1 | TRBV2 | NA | TGTGCCAGCAGTGAACAGGGGGATGGCTACACCTTC | CASSEQGDGYTF
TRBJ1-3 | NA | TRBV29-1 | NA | TGCAGCTCCCAGACAGAACGAAACACCATATATTTT | CSSQTERNTIYF
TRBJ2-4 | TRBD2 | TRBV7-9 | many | TGTGCCAGCAGCCCGTGGACTAGCGGGGGGCGTGGAAACATTCAGTACTTC | CASSPWTSGGRGNIQYF
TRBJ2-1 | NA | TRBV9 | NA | TGTGCCAGCAGCGTAGCTAGCCACAATGAGCAGTTCTTC | CASSVASHNEQFF
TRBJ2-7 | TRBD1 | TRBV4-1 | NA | TGCGCCAGCAGCCAGGGCAGGGGGACAGGGGCCTCCTACGAGCAGTACTTC | CASSQGRGTGASYEQYF
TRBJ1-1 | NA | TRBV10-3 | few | TGTGCCATCAGCGCAAGCGCCGGGACGAACACTGAAGCTTTCTTT | CAISASAGTNTEAFF
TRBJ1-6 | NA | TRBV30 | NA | TGTGCCTGGAGTGCCTGGGGGGGCGATTATAATTCACCCCCCCACTTT | CAWSAWGGDYNSPPHF
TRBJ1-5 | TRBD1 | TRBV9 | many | TGTGCCAGGCACCCGGGACAGAGACTCTATCAGCCCCAGCATTTT | CARHPGQRLYQPQHF
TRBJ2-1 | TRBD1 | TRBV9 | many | TGTGCCAGCAGCCGAGACAGGGGCAATGAGCAGTTCTTC | CASSRDRGNEQFF
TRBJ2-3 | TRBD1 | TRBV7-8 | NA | TGTGCCAGCAGCTTCGGGACAGGGATCACAGATACGCAGTATTTT | CASSFGTGITDTQYF
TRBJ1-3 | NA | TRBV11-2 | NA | TGTGCCAGCAGCTTGACCCTAAACACCATATATTTT | CASSLTLNTIYF
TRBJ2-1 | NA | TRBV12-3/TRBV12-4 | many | TGTGCCAGCAGTCCAGGACTAAGATTAGGAAATGAGCAGTTCTTC | CASSPGLRLGNEQFF
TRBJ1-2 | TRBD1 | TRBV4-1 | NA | TGCGCCAGCAGCCAAGTTGGACAGGGGCCGGGAGGTGGCTACACCTTC | CASSQVGQGPGGGYTF
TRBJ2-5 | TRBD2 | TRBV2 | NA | TGTGCCAGCAGCCCCTCGGGGGGGCTCGCCGGGGAGACCCAGTACTTC | CASSPSGGLAGETQYF
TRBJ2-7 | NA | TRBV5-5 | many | TGTGCCAGCAGCTTTTCAGGACTTTCCTACGAGCAGTACTTC | CASSFSGLSYEQYF
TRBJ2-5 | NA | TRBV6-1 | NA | TGTGCCAGCAGTGCCGGGACCCCTCTTTTC | CASSAGTPLF
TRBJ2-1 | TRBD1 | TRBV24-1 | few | TGTGCCACGGGACAGGGATCCAACAATGAGCAGTTCTTC | CATGQGSNNEQFF
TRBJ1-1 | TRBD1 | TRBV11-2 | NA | TGTGCCAGCAGCTTAGACAGGGGGCTGAGCACTGAAGCTTTCTTT | CASSLDRGLSTEAFF
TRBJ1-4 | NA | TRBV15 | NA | TGTGCCACCAGGATACAGGCAACTAATGAAAAACTGTTTTTT | CATRIQATNEKLFF
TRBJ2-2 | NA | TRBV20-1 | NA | TGCAGTGCTAACTACAATGAGCAGAACACCGGGGAGCTGTTTTTT | CSANYNEQNTGELFF
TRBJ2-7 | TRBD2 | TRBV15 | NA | TGTGCCACCAGCAGAGGTCGGGTGGGGGAGGGAAGCTACGAGCAGTACTTC | CATSRGRVGEGSYEQYF
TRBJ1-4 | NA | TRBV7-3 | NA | TGTGCCAGCAGCTTGGCCGTGGGGGCAACTAATGAAAAACTGTTTTTT | CASSLAVGATNEKLFF
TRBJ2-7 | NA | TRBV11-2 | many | TGTGCCAGCAGCTTAGTACAGGATTACTACGAGCAGTACTTC | CASSLVQDYYEQYF
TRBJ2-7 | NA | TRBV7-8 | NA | TGTGCCATCAGCTTAAGGACAGTGTCGGTCAACGAGCAGTACTTC | CAISLRTVSVNEQYF
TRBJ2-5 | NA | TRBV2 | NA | TGTGCCAGCAGTGAAGGGCGGGAAGAGACCCAGTACTTC | CASSEGREETQYF
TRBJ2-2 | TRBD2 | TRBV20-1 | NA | TGCAGTGCTAGGCCCGGGGGGGCAAACACCGGGGAGCTGTTTTTT | CSARPGGANTGELFF
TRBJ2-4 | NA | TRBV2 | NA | TGTGCCAGCAGAGGCGGCGCACTCATTCAGTACTTC | CASRGGALIQYF
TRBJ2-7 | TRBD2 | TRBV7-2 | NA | TGTGCCAGCAGCTTAGGTCGTCGACTAGCGGGGTCCTACGAGCAGTACTTC | CASSLGRRLAGSYEQYF
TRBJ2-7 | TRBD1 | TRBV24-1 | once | TGTGCCACCAGTGTGGGACAGGGAGGCCTCGAGCAGTACTTC | CATSVGQGGLEQYF
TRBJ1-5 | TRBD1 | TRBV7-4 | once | TGTGCCAGCAGCTCCGGGACAGGACCTCAGCCCCAGCATTTT | CASSSGTGPQPQHF
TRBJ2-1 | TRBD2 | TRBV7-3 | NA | TGTGCCAGCAGCTTCTCTAGCGGGAGGGAGAATGAGCAGTTCTTC | CASSFSSGRENEQFF
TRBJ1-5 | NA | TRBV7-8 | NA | TGTGCCAGCACAGGGTCCTCCCGTCGGGAGAGCAATCAGCCCCAGCATTTT | CASTGSSRRESNQPQHF
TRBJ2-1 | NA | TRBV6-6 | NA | TGCGCTTGCGGTCGGACTAATGAGCAGTTCTTC | CACGRTNEQFF
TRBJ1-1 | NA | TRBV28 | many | TGTGCCAGCAGTTTAAATGGGTGGCTTGAGAGGACTGAAGCTTTCTTT | CASSLNGWLERTEAFF
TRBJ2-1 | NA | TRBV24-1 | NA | TGTGCCACCAGTGATTTTACGGGGAAGCAGTTCTTC | CATSDFTGKQFF
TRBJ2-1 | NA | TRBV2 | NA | TGTGCCAGCAGGCCCCTACCCAGCAATGAGCAGTTCTTC | CASRPLPSNEQFF
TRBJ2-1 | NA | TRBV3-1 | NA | TGTGCCAGCAGCCTTCTACAGGCGAGCTCCTACAATGAGCAGTTCTTC | CASSLLQASSYNEQFF
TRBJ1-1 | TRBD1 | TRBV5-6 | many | TGTGCCAGCAGCTTGCGGCAGGGGGTGATGAACACTGAAGCTTTCTTT | CASSLRQGVMNTEAFF
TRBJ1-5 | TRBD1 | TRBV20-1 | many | TGCAGTGCTAGAGATTGGACAGGGAGTCAGCCCCAGCATTTT | CSARDWTGSQPQHF
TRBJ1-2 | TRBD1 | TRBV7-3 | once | TGTGCCAGCAGACCGGGACAGGGGTACTATGGCTACACCTTC | CASRPGQGYYGYTF
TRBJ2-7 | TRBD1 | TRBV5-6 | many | TGTGCCAGCACCTGGGGAGGGGGACAGGGGACCTACGAGCAGTACTTC | CASTWGGGQGTYEQYF